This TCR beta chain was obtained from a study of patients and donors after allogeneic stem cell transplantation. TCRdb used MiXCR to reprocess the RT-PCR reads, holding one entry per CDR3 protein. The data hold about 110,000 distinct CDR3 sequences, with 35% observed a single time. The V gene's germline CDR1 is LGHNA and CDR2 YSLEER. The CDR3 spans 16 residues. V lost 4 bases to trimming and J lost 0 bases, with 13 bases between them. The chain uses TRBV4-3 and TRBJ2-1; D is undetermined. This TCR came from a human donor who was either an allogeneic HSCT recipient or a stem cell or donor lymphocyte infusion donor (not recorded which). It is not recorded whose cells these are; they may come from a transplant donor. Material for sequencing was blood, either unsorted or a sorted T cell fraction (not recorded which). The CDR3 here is CASSREMISSYNEQFF. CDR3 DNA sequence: TGCGCCAGCAGCCGCGAGATGATATCCTCCTACAATGAGCAGTTCTTC.